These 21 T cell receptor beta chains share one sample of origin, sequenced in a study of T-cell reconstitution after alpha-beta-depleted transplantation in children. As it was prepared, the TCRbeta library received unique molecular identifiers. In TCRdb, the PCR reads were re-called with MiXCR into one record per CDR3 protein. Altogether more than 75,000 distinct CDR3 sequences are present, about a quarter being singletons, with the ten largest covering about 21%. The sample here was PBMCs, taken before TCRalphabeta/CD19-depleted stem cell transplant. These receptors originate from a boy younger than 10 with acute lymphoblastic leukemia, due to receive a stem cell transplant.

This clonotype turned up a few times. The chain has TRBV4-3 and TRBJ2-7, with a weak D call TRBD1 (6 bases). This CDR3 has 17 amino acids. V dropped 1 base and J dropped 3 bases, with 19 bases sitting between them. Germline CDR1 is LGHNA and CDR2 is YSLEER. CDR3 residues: CASSQGTQGSLSYEQYF. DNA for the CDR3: TGCGCCAGCAGCCAAGGGACGCAGGGGTCTTTAAGCTACGAGCAGTACTTC.

The CDR3 region has the DNA TGTGCCAGCAGCCCCGTGTCGGGGGTAACGCAGTACTTC. As protein: CASSPVSGVTQYF. The gene calls are TRBV6-2 or TRBV6-3 and TRBJ2-7, with a possible D match to TRBD2 (6 bases). The CDR3 has 13 residues. Trimming removed 6 bases at V and 9 bases at J, with 18 bases between. Germline CDR1 and CDR2: MNHEY and SVGEGT.

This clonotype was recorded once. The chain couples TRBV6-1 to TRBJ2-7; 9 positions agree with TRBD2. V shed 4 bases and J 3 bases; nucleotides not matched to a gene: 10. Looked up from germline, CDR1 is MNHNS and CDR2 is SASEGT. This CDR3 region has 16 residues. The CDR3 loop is CASSGLAEQWDYEQYF. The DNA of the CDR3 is TGTGCCAGCAGTGGACTAGCGGAACAGTGGGACTACGAGCAGTACTTC.

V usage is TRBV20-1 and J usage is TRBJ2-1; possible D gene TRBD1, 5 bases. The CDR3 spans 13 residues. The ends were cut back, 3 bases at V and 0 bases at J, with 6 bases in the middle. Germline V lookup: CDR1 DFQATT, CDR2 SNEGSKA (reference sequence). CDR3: CSASQGSYNEQFF. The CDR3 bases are TGCAGTGCTAGTCAGGGCTCCTACAATGAGCAGTTCTTC.

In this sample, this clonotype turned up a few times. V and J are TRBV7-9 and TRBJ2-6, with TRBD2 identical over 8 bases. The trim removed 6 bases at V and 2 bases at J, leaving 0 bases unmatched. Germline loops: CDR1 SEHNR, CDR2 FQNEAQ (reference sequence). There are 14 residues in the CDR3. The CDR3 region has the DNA TGTGCCAGCAGGCGGGAGGCTGGGGCCAACGTCCTGACTTTC. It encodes CASRREAGANVLTF.

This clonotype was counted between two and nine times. CDR3 region: CASSQTLLAELYNEQFF. The CDR3 nucleotides read TGTGCCAGCAGCCAAACTCTCCTAGCGGAGCTCTACAATGAGCAGTTCTTC. The rearrangement joins TRBV5-5 to TRBJ2-1, with 7 bases that match TRBD2. The trim removed 4 bases at V and 3 bases at J, leaving 13 bases unmatched. The CDR3 spans 17 residues. Germline lookup yields CDR1 SGHKS and CDR2 YYEKEE (reference sequence).

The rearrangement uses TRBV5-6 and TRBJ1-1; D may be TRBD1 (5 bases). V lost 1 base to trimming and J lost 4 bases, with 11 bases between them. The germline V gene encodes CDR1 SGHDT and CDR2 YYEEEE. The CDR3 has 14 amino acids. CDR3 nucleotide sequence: TGTGCCAGCAGCTTGCGGGGCGGGGGCACTGAAGCTTTCTTT. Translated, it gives CASSLRGGGTEAFF.

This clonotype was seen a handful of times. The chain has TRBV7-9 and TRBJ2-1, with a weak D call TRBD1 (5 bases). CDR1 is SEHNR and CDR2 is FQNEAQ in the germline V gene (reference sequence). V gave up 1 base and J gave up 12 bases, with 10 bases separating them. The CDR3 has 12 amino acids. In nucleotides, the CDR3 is TGTGCCAGCAGCTTAGGACAGTCGGGGCAGTTCTTC. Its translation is CASSLGQSGQFF. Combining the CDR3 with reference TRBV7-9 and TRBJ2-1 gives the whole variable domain DTGVSQNPRHKITKRGQNVTFRCDPISEHNRLYWYRQTLGQGPEFLTYFQNEAQLEKSRLLSDRFSAERPKGSFSTLEIQRTEQGDSAMYLCASSLGQSGQFFGPGTRLTVL.

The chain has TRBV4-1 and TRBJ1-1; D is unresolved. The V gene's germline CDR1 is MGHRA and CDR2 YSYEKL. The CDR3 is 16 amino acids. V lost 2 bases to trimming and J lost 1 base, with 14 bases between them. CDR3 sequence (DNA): TGCGCCAGCAGCCAACCGCGACCCACCCCGAACACTGAAGCTTTCTTT. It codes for CASSQPRPTPNTEAFF.

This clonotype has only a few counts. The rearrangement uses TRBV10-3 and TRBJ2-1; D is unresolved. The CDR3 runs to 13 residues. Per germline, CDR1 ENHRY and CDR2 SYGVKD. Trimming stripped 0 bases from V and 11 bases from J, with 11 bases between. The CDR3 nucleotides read TGTGCCATCAGTGAGTCGAACGGGCCCCAGCAGTTCTTC. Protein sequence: CAISESNGPQQFF.

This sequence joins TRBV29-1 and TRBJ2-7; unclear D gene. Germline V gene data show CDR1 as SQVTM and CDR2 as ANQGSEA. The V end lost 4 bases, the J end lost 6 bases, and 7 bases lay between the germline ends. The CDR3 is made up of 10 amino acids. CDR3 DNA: TGCAGCGTTGGTTCGACCGAGCAGTACTTC. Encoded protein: CSVGSTEQYF.

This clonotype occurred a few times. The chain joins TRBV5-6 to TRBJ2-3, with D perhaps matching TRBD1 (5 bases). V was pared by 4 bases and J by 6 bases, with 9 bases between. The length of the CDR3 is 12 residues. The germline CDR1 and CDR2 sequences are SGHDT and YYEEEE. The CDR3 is CASSKGPDTQYF. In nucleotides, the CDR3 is TGTGCCAGCAGCAAGGGGCCGGATACGCAGTATTTT.

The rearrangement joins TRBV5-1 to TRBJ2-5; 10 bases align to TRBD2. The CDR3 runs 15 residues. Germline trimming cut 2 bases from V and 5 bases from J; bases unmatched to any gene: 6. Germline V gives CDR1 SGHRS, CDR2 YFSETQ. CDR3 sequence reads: CASSLVAGGSETQYF. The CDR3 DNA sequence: TGCGCCAGCAGCTTAGTAGCGGGAGGTTCGGAGACCCAGTACTTC.

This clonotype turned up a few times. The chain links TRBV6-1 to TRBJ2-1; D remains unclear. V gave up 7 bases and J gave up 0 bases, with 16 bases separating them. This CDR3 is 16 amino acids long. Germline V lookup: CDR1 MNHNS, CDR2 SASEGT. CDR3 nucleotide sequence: TGTGCCAGCACCAGGATCGGAGTTACCTCCTACAATGAGCAGTTCTTC. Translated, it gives CASTRIGVTSYNEQFF.

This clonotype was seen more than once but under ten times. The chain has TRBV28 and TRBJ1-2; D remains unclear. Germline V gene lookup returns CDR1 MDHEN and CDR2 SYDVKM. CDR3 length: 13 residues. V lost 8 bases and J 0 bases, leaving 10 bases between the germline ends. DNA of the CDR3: TGTGCCAGCTCCAGGCCTCCTAACTATGGCTACACCTTC. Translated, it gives CASSRPPNYGYTF.

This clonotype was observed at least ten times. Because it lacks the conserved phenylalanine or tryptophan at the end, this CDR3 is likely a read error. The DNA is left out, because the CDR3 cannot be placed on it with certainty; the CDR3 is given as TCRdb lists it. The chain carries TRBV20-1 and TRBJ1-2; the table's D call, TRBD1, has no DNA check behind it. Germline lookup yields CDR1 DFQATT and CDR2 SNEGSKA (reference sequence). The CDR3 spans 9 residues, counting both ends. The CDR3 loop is CSARGAGRI.

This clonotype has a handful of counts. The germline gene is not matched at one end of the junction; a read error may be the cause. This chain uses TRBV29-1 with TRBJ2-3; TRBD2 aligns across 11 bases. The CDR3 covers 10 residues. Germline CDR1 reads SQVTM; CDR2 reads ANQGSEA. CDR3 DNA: TGCAGCGTTGTTGGGACTAGCGGAGTTTTT. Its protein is CSVVGTSGVF.

This chain's CDR3 is CASSSLSGRGYEQYF. CDR3 in DNA: TGCGCCAGCAGCTCGCTTAGCGGGAGGGGATACGAGCAGTACTTC. V gene TRBV5-1 combines with J gene TRBJ2-7; 11 nucleotides align to TRBD2. Germline V gives CDR1 SGHRS, CDR2 YFSETQ. Trimming at V came to 3 bases and at J to 4 bases, leaving 6 bases not matched to a gene. The CDR3 totals 15 residues.

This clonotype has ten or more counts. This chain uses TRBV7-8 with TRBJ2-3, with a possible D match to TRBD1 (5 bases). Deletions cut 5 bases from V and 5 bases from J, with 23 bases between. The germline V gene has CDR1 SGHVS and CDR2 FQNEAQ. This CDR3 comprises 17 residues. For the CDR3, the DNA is TGTGCCAGCAGCGCCCGCAGGGATCTCCGCACTGTAGATACGCAGTATTTT. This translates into CASSARRDLRTVDTQYF.

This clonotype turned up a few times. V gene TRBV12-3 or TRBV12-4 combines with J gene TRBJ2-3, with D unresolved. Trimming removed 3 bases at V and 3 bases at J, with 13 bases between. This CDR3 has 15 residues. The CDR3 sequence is CASSFGGVKTDTQYF. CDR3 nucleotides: TGTGCCAGCAGTTTCGGCGGAGTTAAAACAGATACGCAGTATTTT.

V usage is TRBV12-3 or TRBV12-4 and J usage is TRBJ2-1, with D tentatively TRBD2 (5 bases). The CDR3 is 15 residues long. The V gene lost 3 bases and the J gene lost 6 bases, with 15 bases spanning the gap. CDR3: CASSFTSGVSNEQFF. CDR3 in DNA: TGTGCCAGCAGTTTTACAAGCGGAGTCTCCAATGAGCAGTTCTTC.